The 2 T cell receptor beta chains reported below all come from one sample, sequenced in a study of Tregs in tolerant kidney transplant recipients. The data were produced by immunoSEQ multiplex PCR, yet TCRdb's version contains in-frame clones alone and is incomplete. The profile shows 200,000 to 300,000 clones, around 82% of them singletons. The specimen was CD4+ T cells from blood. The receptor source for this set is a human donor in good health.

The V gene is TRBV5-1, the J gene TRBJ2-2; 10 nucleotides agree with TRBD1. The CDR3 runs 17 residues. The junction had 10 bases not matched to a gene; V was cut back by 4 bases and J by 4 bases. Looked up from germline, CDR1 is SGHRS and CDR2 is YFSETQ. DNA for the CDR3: TGCGCCAGCAGCAAGCGACAGGGGGCCGGATTCACCGGGGAGCTGTTTTTT. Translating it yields CASSKRQGAGFTGELFF.

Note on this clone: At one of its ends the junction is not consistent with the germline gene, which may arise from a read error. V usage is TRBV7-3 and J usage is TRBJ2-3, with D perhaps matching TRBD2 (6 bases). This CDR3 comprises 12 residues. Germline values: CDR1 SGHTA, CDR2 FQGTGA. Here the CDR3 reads CASSFLGTKRVF. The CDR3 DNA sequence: TGTGCCAGCAGCTTCCTGGGGACCAAGCGGGTTTTT.